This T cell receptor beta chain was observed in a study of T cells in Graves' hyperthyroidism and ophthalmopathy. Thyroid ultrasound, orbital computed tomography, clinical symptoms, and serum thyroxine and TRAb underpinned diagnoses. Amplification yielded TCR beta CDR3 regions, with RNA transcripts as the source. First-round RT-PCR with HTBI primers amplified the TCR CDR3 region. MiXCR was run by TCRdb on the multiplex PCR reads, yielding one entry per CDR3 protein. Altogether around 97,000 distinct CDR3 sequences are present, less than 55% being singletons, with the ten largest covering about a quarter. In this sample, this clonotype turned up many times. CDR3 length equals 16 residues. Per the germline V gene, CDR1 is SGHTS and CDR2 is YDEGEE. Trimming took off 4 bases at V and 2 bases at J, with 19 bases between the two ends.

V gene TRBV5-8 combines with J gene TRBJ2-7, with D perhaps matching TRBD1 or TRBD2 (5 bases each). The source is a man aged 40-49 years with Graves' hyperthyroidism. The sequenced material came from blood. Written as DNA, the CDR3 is TGTGCCAGCAGCCTCGGGACCAAACTACTAACCTACGAGCAGTACTTC. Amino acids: CASSLGTKLLTYEQYF.